A single sample is the source of the 16 T cell receptor beta chains below, sequenced in a study of human T cells and chemical hapten exposure. Sample time point: patch test 3, about 24 weeks after DPC sensitization. Treatment described: therapeutic diphenylcyclopropenone sensitization with weekly scalp DPC. In TCRdb, the RACE reads were re-called with MiXCR into one record per CDR3 protein. The sample shows about 160,000 distinct CDR3 sequences, around a quarter of them seen only once. This material consisted of whole blood, taken in connection with sensitization to the hapten diphenylcyclopropenone (DPC). These TCRs come from a woman aged 18 to 35 with alopecia areata. Some clones in this sample may be carry-over from other donors' samples.

The gene calls are TRBV3-1 and TRBJ1-2; TRBD1 agrees at 10 bases. From germline, CDR1 is LGHDT and CDR2 YNNKEL (reference sequence). V lost 4 bases and J lost 8; bases outside the gene matches: 7. The CDR3 runs to 14 residues. CDR3 DNA: TGTGCCAGCAGCCGCGGGACAGGGGACGGCGGCTACACCTTC. Amino acids: CASSRGTGDGGYTF.

In its sample, this clonotype was seen many times. The CDR3 sequence is CSVEDTPKQFF. The CDR3 coding sequence is TGCAGCGTTGAAGATACCCCTAAGCAGTTCTTC. The rearrangement joins TRBV29-1 to TRBJ2-1, with D uncertain. CDR1 and CDR2 from the germline V gene are SQVTM and ANQGSEA. V dropped 0 bases and J dropped 11 bases, with 8 bases sitting between them. CDR3 length: 11 residues.

There are a few counts of this clonotype. The V gene is TRBV11-3, the J gene TRBJ2-1; D assignment may be TRBD1 or TRBD2 (5 bases each). V lost 6 bases to trimming and J lost 7 bases, with 7 bases between them. The germline V gene encodes CDR1 SGHNT and CDR2 YENEEA. This CDR3 comprises 11 residues. The CDR3 sequence: CASSEGNEQFF. CDR3 DNA: TGTGCCAGCAGTGAGGGGAATGAGCAGTTCTTC. The full variable domain, in which reference TRBV11-3 and TRBJ2-1 provide the parts outside the CDR3, is EAGVVQSPRYKIIEKKQPVAFWCNPISGHNTLYWYLQNLGQGPELLIRYENEEAVDDSQLPKDRFSAERLKGVDSTLKIQPAELGDSAVYLCASSEGNEQFFGPGTRLTVL.

The rearrangement joins TRBV5-1 to TRBJ1-5; 8 bases line up with TRBD1. CDR1 SGHRS and CDR2 YFSETQ come from the germline V gene. V shed 2 bases and J 5 bases; nucleotides not matched to a gene: 0. The CDR3 consists of 13 residues. The chain's CDR3 is CASSLQGDQPQHF. The CDR3 DNA is TGCGCCAGCAGCTTACAGGGGGATCAGCCCCAGCATTTT.

The chain has TRBV7-2 and TRBJ2-7, with 8 bases that match TRBD1. V lost 5 bases to trimming and J lost 9 bases; unmatched junction nucleotides: 6. There are 12 residues in the CDR3. Looked up from germline, CDR1 is SGHTA and CDR2 is FQGNSA. This chain's CDR3 is CASSPDRVSQYF. Written as DNA, the CDR3 is TGTGCCAGCAGCCCGGACAGGGTTTCGCAGTACTTC. The variable domain in full, with the rest retrieved from reference TRBV7-2 and TRBJ2-7, is GAGVSQSPSNKVTEKGKDVELRCDPISGHTALYWYRQSLGQGLEFLIYFQGNSAPDKSGLPSDRFSAERTGGSVSTLTIQRTQQEDSAVYLCASSPDRVSQYFGPGTRLTVT.

The chain links TRBV29-1 to TRBJ2-7, with D possibly being TRBD1 (6 bases). The germline V gene has CDR1 SQVTM and CDR2 ANQGSEA. V was cut by 6 bases and J by 6 bases, with 15 bases left in between. This CDR3 contains 12 residues. For the CDR3, the DNA is TGCAGCGTCATAAAACAGGGATCCGAGCAGTACTTC. This gives the protein CSVIKQGSEQYF.

This clonotype was seen a handful of times. Written as DNA, the CDR3 is TGTGCCAGCAGCTTTGGACAGGGATTACAGCCCCAGCATTTT. It is translated as CASSFGQGLQPQHF. The rearrangement links TRBV5-5 to TRBJ1-5, with TRBD1 identical over 8 bases. Trimming removed 2 bases from V and 7 bases from J; junction bases left unmatched: 5. Germline CDR1 is SGHKS and CDR2 is YYEKEE (reference sequence). The CDR3 extends over 14 amino acids. Variable domain in full (rest from reference TRBV5-5 and TRBJ1-5): DAGVTQSPTHLIKTRGQQVTLRCSPISGHKSVSWYQQVLGQGPQFIFQYYEKEERGRGNFPDRFSARQFPNYSSELNVNALLLGDSALYLCASSFGQGLQPQHFGDGTRLSIL.

This clonotype was found a few times. CDR3 amino acids: CASSSDQRTDTQYF. The CDR3 region has the DNA TGTGCCAGCAGCTCGGACCAGCGGACAGATACGCAGTATTTT. V is TRBV7-9 and J is TRBJ2-3; TRBD2 might be the D (5 bases). The CDR3 sequence is 14 residues long. Germline V gene data show CDR1 as SEHNR and CDR2 as FQNEAQ (reference sequence). With 4 bases removed from V and 3 bases from J, the gap between germline ends came to 11 bases.

The rearrangement links TRBV2 to TRBJ2-1, with a weak D call TRBD1 (5 bases). Trimming pared 3 bases from V and 2 bases from J, leaving 11 bases between. The germline V gene encodes CDR1 SNHLY and CDR2 FYNNEI. The CDR3 extends over 15 amino acids. CDR3 amino acids: CASSESRTTYNEQFF. CDR3 nucleotide sequence: TGTGCCAGCAGTGAGAGCCGGACAACCTACAATGAGCAGTTCTTC.

The V call is TRBV12-3 or TRBV12-4, the J call TRBJ1-5, with 8 nucleotides matching TRBD1. The CDR3 is made up of 14 amino acids. The V segment lost 4 bases and the J segment 7 bases; nucleotides outside the gene matches: 6. The CDR3 loop is CASSSGQGRQPQHF. CDR3 DNA sequence: TGTGCCAGCAGTTCCGGACAGGGAAGGCAGCCCCAGCATTTT.

This clonotype appeared once. V and J are TRBV4-3 and TRBJ2-3; 8 nucleotides match TRBD1. This CDR3 comprises 17 residues. CDR1 and CDR2 (germline): LGHNA, YSLEER. Trimming took 0 bases from V and 1 from J; bases not matched to a gene: 6. DNA of the CDR3: TGCGCCAGCAGCCAAGACGAACCGGGACAGGGCACAGATACGCAGTATTTT. Residues: CASSQDEPGQGTDTQYF.

This chain uses TRBV7-9 with TRBJ2-7; 11 bases align to TRBD1. The CDR3 is made up of 14 amino acids. CDR1 and CDR2 (germline): SEHNR, FQNEAQ (reference sequence). V dropped 6 bases and J dropped 7; count of bases not matched to a gene: 8. The DNA for the CDR3 is TGTGCCAGCAGAGCCGCGGACAGGGGGCATGAGCAGTACTTC. This codes for CASRAADRGHEQYF.

The V and J genes are TRBV27 and TRBJ2-7; D gene ambiguous. Deletions cut 5 bases from V and 3 bases from J, with 11 bases between. Germline loops: CDR1 MNHEY, CDR2 SMNVEV (reference sequence). The CDR3 is 13 amino acids. The chain's CDR3 is CASSPQTRYEQYF. CDR3 DNA sequence: TGTGCCAGCAGTCCACAGACTCGCTACGAGCAGTACTTC.

This clonotype was recorded only once. The chain links TRBV12-3 or TRBV12-4 to TRBJ1-2, with D maybe TRBD1 (5 bases). There are 14 residues in the CDR3. V was pared by 4 bases and J by 4 bases, with 13 bases between. Here the CDR3 reads CASSSATAVYGYTF. CDR3 coding DNA: TGTGCCAGCAGTTCGGCGACAGCCGTCTATGGCTACACCTTC.

V is TRBV20-1 and J is TRBJ2-7; 10 nucleotides agree with TRBD2. The CDR3 covers 15 residues. V trimming: 8 bases; J trimming: 0 bases; junction bases outside the gene matches: 10. Looked up from germline, CDR1 is DFQATT and CDR2 is SNEGSKA (reference sequence). DNA for the CDR3: TGCAGTCCGGGGCTAGCGGGGGCCAGCTCCTACGAGCAGTACTTC. Its translation is CSPGLAGASSYEQYF.

This clonotype appeared once. V gene TRBV4-1 combines with J gene TRBJ1-5, with unresolved D. This CDR3 contains 15 residues. Germline CDR1 reads MGHRA; CDR2 reads YSYEKL. Trimming took 3 bases from V and 0 from J, leaving 9 bases between them. The chain's CDR3 is CASSQGNRSNQPQHF. The CDR3 DNA follows: TGCGCCAGCAGCCAGGGGAACCGTAGCAATCAGCCCCAGCATTTT.